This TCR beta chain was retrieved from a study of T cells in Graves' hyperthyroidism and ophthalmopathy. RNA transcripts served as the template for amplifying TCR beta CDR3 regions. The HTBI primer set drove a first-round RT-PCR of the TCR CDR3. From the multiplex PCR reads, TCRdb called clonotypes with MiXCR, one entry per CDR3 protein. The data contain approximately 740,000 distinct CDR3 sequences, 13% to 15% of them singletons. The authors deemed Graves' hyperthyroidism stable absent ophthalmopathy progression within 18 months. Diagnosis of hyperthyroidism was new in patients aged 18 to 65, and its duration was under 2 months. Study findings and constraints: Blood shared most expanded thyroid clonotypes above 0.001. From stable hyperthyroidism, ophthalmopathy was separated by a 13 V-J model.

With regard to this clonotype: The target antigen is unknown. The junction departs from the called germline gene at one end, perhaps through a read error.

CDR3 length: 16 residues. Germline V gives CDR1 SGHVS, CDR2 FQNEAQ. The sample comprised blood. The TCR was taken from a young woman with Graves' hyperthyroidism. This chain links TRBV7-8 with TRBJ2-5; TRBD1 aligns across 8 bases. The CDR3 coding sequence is TGTACCAGCAGCTTAGCTCGACAGGGGAGGAAGGAGACCCAGTACTTC. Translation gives CTSSLARQGRKETQYF.